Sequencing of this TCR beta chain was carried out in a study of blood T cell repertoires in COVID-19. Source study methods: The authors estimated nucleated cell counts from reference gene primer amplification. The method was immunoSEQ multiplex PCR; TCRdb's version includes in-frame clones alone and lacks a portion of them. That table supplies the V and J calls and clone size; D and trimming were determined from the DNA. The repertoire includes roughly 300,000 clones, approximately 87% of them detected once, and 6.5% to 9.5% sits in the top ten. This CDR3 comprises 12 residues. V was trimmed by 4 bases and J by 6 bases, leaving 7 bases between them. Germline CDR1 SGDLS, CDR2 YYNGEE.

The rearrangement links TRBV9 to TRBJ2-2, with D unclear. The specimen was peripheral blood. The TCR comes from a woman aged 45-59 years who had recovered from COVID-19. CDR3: CASSLLAGELFF. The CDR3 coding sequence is TGTGCCAGCAGCCTCCTCGCCGGGGAGCTGTTTTTT.